One and the same sample provided the 30 T cell receptor beta chains below, sequenced in a study of naive and memory T cell subsets. Both TRBC1 and TRBC2 were covered by a beta constant-region primer of two equimolar oligonucleotides. Via MiXCR, TCRdb re-called the UMI-ligation and nested PCR reads, giving one row per CDR3 protein. The table has over 20,000 distinct CDR3 sequences, approximately 11% seen once. The sequenced sample was central memory CD8+ T cells from blood. These receptors all stem from a human donor in good health.

The chain joins TRBV7-6 to TRBJ2-1; 8 bases map to TRBD1. Per the germline V gene, CDR1 is SGHVS and CDR2 is FNYEAQ. The CDR3 length is 15 residues. The J segment lost 5 bases and the V segment lost 5 bases, leaving 8 bases of the junction unmatched. CDR3 DNA: TGTGCCAGCAGCCTAGGACAGGGAGCTAACAATGAGCAGTTCTTC. Its protein is CASSLGQGANNEQFF. The whole variable domain, remainder taken from reference TRBV7-6 and TRBJ2-1, is GAGVSQSPRYKVTKRGQDVALRCDPISGHVSLYWYRQALGQGPEFLTYFNYEAQQDKSGLPNDRFSAERPEGSISTLTIQRTEQRDSAMYRCASSLGQGANNEQFFGPGTRLTVL.

This clonotype was recorded many times. V gene TRBV4-3 combines with J gene TRBJ2-1, with D possibly matching TRBD1 (5 bases). Trimming left V 4 bases short and J 3 bases short, with 7 bases between. The CDR3 has 13 amino acids. Germline CDR1 is LGHNA and CDR2 is YSLEER. DNA of the CDR3: TGCGCCAGCAGCCTAGGGGTCTACAATGAGCAGTTCTTC. This gives the protein CASSLGVYNEQFF.

V usage is TRBV7-2 and J usage is TRBJ2-5; the match to TRBD2 covers 9 bases. V dropped 3 bases and J dropped 4; count of bases not matched to a gene: 6. CDR3 length: 15 residues. Germline lookup yields CDR1 SGHTA and CDR2 FQGNSA. The CDR3 nucleotides are TGTGCCAGCAGCTTCTATCTTAGCGGGAGAGAGACCCAGTACTTC. Protein product: CASSFYLSGRETQYF.

V and J are TRBV12-3 or TRBV12-4 and TRBJ1-5, with a possible D match to TRBD1 (5 bases). With 3 bases removed from V and 1 base from J, the gap between germline ends came to 13 bases. The CDR3 has 16 amino acids. This CDR3 reads CASSFYGATSNQPQHF. In nucleotides, the CDR3 is TGTGCCAGCAGTTTTTACGGGGCAACAAGCAATCAGCCCCAGCATTTT.

CDR3 bases: TGTGCCAGCAGTACCGGGACTAGCGGGAGGGTTGTCTACGAGCAGTACTTC. Translation gives CASSTGTSGRVVYEQYF. The genes are TRBV6-2 or TRBV6-3 and TRBJ2-7; 16 nucleotides match TRBD2. Germline CDR1 MNHEY, CDR2 SVGEGT. The ends lost 5 bases at V and 3 bases at J; junction bases unmatched: 7. The CDR3 spans 17 residues.

This clonotype was recorded a few times. This chain joins TRBV4-1 and TRBJ2-1, with D hard to call. Germline CDR1 reads MGHRA; CDR2 reads YSYEKL. Trimming took off 0 bases at V and 2 bases at J, with 5 bases between the two ends. There are 14 residues in the CDR3. The CDR3 here is CASSQDSAYNEQFF. The CDR3 DNA is TGCGCCAGCAGCCAAGATTCCGCCTACAATGAGCAGTTCTTC.

This clonotype was counted only a few times. The V gene is TRBV4-3, the J gene TRBJ2-7, with 9 bases identical to TRBD1. The CDR3 is made up of 17 amino acids. Losses at the gene ends were 4 bases for V and 5 bases for J; bases not matched to a gene: 15. Germline CDR1 LGHNA, CDR2 YSLEER. The CDR3 sequence is CASSPAPPGQGGHEQYF. The CDR3 DNA reads TGCGCCAGCAGCCCAGCACCACCGGGACAGGGTGGCCACGAGCAGTACTTC.

The V call is TRBV6-5, the J call TRBJ2-3; 14 bases match TRBD2. The CDR3 loop spans 21 amino acids. CDR1 and CDR2 (germline): MNHEY, SVGAGI. J lost 5 bases, V lost 0 bases, and 16 bases had no gene match. The CDR3 sequence: CASSYSFAGLAGVQLGDTQYF. The CDR3 DNA follows: TGTGCCAGCAGTTACTCGTTTGCGGGACTAGCGGGAGTACAGTTGGGAGATACGCAGTATTTT.

The chain is built from TRBV5-1 and TRBJ2-7, with 7 bases aligning to TRBD2. With V trimmed by 1 base and J by 1 base, 14 bases remained unmatched. Germline assignment: CDR1 SGHRS and CDR2 YFSETQ. The CDR3 is made up of 18 amino acids. CDR3 DNA sequence: TGCGCCAGCAGCTTGAGCTTAAGCGGGATTACGGGTTCCTACGAGCAGTACTTC. This sequence encodes CASSLSLSGITGSYEQYF.

This clonotype was seen more than once but under ten times. The DNA of the CDR3 is TGTGCCAGCAGTCCCAACCTAAGCGGGACGACAGATACGCAGTATTTT. This codes for CASSPNLSGTTDTQYF. The V gene is TRBV2, the J gene TRBJ2-3; TRBD2 matches 7 bases. The V gene end was trimmed by 5 bases and the J gene end by 3 bases; junction bases not matched to a gene: 11. Germline loops: CDR1 SNHLY, CDR2 FYNNEI. There are 16 residues in the CDR3.

The sample holds a few counts of this clonotype. The chain employs TRBV2 and TRBJ2-7; 9 nucleotides line up with TRBD2. Germline values: CDR1 SNHLY, CDR2 FYNNEI. The CDR3 runs 14 residues. The V segment lost 6 bases and the J segment 7 bases; nucleotides outside the gene matches: 10. CDR3 DNA: TGTGCCAGCAGCCCCCCGCGACTAGCGGAAGAGCAGTACTTC. This gives the protein CASSPPRLAEEQYF. Using reference TRBV2 and TRBJ2-7 for the parts outside the CDR3, the full variable domain is EPEVTQTPSHQVTQMGQEVILRCVPISNHLYFYWYRQILGQKVEFLVSFYNNEISEKSEIFDDQFSVERPDGSNFTLKIRSTKLEDSAMYFCASSPPRLAEEQYFGPGTRLTVT.

The chain couples TRBV28 to TRBJ2-7; D remains unclear. In germline, CDR1 is MDHEN, CDR2 SYDVKM. The V end lost 3 bases, the J end lost 3 bases, and 6 bases lay between the germline ends. This CDR3 is 12 amino acids long. The CDR3: CASSFQIYEQYF. CDR3 bases: TGTGCCAGCAGTTTCCAAATCTACGAGCAGTACTTC.

The chain combines TRBV9 with TRBJ2-2, with a weak D call TRBD1 (5 bases). Between the trimmed V and J ends, which lost 0 bases and 4 bases, there was a span of 22 bases. CDR1 is SGDLS, CDR2 YYNGEE, per germline. The CDR3 totals 19 residues. CDR3 coding DNA: TGTGCCAGCAGCGTAGATTGGGTGGACATTGGCGGTGGCACCGGGGAGCTGTTTTTT. This gives the protein CASSVDWVDIGGGTGELFF.

This clonotype was detected many times. The rearrangement joins TRBV7-9 to TRBJ1-4, with 7 bases matching TRBD1. Germline V gives CDR1 SEHNR, CDR2 FQNEAQ (reference sequence). The CDR3 extends over 15 amino acids. The J segment lost 8 bases and the V segment lost 4 bases, leaving 10 bases of the junction unmatched. The chain's CDR3 is CASSSQTGFDEKLFF. The DNA for the CDR3 is TGTGCCAGCAGCTCACAGACAGGGTTTGACGAAAAACTGTTTTTT.

This clonotype was observed many times. The rearrangement uses TRBV28 and TRBJ1-4; D may be TRBD1 (6 bases). CDR3 length: 17 residues. Deletions cut 6 bases from V and 1 base from J, with 18 bases between. CDR1 and CDR2 (germline): MDHEN, SYDVKM. The CDR3 loop reads CASSTQRWDITNEKLFF. The CDR3 nucleotides are TGTGCCAGCAGCACTCAACGATGGGACATAACTAATGAAAAACTGTTTTTT.

The chain links TRBV29-1 to TRBJ2-5; the D is unclear. This CDR3 region has 13 residues. The V and J ends lost 0 bases and 5 bases respectively, with 10 bases between them. Per the germline V gene, CDR1 is SQVTM and CDR2 is ANQGSEA. CDR3 coding DNA: TGCAGCGTTGAAGACTGGTCACTGGAGACCCAGTACTTC. Its protein is CSVEDWSLETQYF.

In this sample, this clonotype turned up a few times. This sequence joins TRBV6-1 and TRBJ2-1; D gene ambiguous. CDR1 and CDR2 (germline): MNHNS, SASEGT. V was trimmed by 5 bases and J by 11 bases, leaving 7 bases between them. This CDR3 has 10 amino acids. Here the CDR3 reads CASSKPQQFF. In DNA, the CDR3 is TGTGCCAGCAGTAAACCTCAGCAGTTCTTC.

Ten or more counts support this clonotype. This chain joins TRBV4-1 and TRBJ1-1; D ambiguous. The CDR3 is made up of 14 amino acids. Trimming took off 3 bases at V and 0 bases at J, with 8 bases between the two ends. Germline V gives CDR1 MGHRA, CDR2 YSYEKL. The CDR3 spells CASSHPAMNTEAFF. The DNA for the CDR3 is TGCGCCAGCAGCCACCCGGCGATGAACACTGAAGCTTTCTTT.

This clonotype was picked up a small number of times. The chain couples TRBV9 to TRBJ1-1; D unclear. The germline gives CDR1 SGDLS, CDR2 YYNGEE. The CDR3 consists of 14 residues. V was cut by 0 bases and J by 0 bases, with 6 bases left in between. CDR3 region: CASSVGSMNTEAFF. The CDR3 DNA reads TGTGCCAGCAGCGTAGGCAGTATGAACACTGAAGCTTTCTTT.

This clonotype was found a few times. V usage is TRBV10-1 and J usage is TRBJ2-7, with 11 bases lining up with TRBD2. CDR3 length: 14 amino acids. Germline CDR1 reads WNHNN; CDR2 reads SYGVQD (reference sequence). V lost 6 bases, J lost 0 bases, and 1 base stayed unmatched. CDR3 residues: CASRGLAASYEQYF. CDR3 DNA: TGCGCCAGCAGGGGACTAGCGGCCTCCTACGAGCAGTACTTC.

At least ten counts were recorded for this clonotype. The CDR3 DNA sequence: TGTGCCAGCAGTCCTAGGGGGGGCAATCAGCCCCAGCATTTT. Residues: CASSPRGGNQPQHF. The J gene is TRBJ1-5, the V gene TRBV27, with TRBD1 as a possible D gene (6 bases). Trimming pared 5 bases from V and 2 bases from J, leaving 10 bases between. Germline V gives CDR1 MNHEY, CDR2 SMNVEV (reference sequence). The CDR3 length is 14 residues.

This clonotype was counted only a few times. The chain carries TRBV6-2 or TRBV6-3 and TRBJ2-7, with D possibly being TRBD1 (7 bases). The V end was cut by 7 bases, the J end by 4 bases, with 20 bases between. CDR1 and CDR2 from the germline V gene are MNHEY and SVGEGT. The CDR3 is 15 residues long. The CDR3 is CASTQGGTENYEQYF. The CDR3 DNA reads as TGTGCCAGCACCCAAGGGGGGACAGAGAATTACGAGCAGTACTTC.

This clonotype has a handful of counts. Here the CDR3 DNA reads TGTGCCAGCAGCACGCGGGGACTAGCGGGATACTACGAGCAGTACTTC. This gives the protein CASSTRGLAGYYEQYF. The chain links TRBV3-1 to TRBJ2-7, with TRBD2 matching 13 bases. The CDR3 length is 16 residues. V shed 5 bases and J 3 bases; nucleotides not matched to a gene: 7. Germline V gene sequence: CDR1 LGHDT, CDR2 YNNKEL (reference sequence).

This clonotype was recorded many times. The chain employs TRBV7-6 and TRBJ1-3, with no clear D. This CDR3 comprises 17 residues. V lost 4 bases, J lost 5 bases, and 21 bases lay in between. Germline V gene lookup returns CDR1 SGHVS and CDR2 FNYEAQ. DNA of the CDR3: TGTGCCAGCAGCTCCGGACCGGGCACTTCATCCCGAAACACCATATATTTT. Translation gives CASSSGPGTSSRNTIYF.

The chain has TRBV7-7 and TRBJ2-1; 9 bases fit TRBD1. The germline V gene has CDR1 SSHAT and CDR2 FNYEAQ (reference sequence). After removal of 3 bases from V and 10 bases from J, the junction contained 4 bases not matched to a gene. The CDR3 runs 13 residues. CDR3 residues: CASSLGTGNEQFF. The CDR3 coding sequence is TGTGCCAGCAGCTTGGGGACAGGGAACGAGCAGTTCTTC.

The chain uses TRBV11-2 and TRBJ2-7, with D unresolved. Germline V gene sequence: CDR1 SGHAT, CDR2 FQNNGV. V gave up 0 bases and J gave up 6 bases, with 3 bases separating them. This CDR3 spans 11 amino acids. CDR3 coding DNA: TGTGCCAGCAGCTTAGATCCCGAGCAGTACTTC. As protein: CASSLDPEQYF.

This clonotype showed up many times. The chain is built from TRBV7-8 and TRBJ2-7; 7 bases match TRBD1. The CDR3 is 15 residues long. Looked up from germline, CDR1 is SGHVS and CDR2 is FQNEAQ. The V gene end was trimmed by 5 bases and the J gene end by 4 bases; junction bases not matched to a gene: 11. The CDR3 loop is CASSLRDSGFYEQYF. DNA of the CDR3: TGTGCCAGCAGCCTCCGGGACAGCGGTTTTTACGAGCAGTACTTC.

This clonotype was seen only a few times. This CDR3 is CASSLSFSLWGQDIAETQYF. CDR3 coding DNA: TGTGCCAGCAGCTTATCTTTCTCGTTGTGGGGACAAGACATCGCGGAGACCCAGTACTTC. V and J are TRBV11-2 and TRBJ2-5; possible D gene TRBD1, 6 bases. Germline loops: CDR1 SGHAT, CDR2 FQNNGV. The CDR3 totals 20 residues. V gave up 2 bases and J gave up 5 bases, with 30 bases separating them. Full variable domain (rest looked up from reference TRBV11-2 and TRBJ2-5): EAGVAQSPRYKIIEKRQSVAFWCNPISGHATLYWYQQILGQGPKLLIQFQNNGVVDDSQLPKDRFSAERLKGVDSTLKIQPAKLEDSAVYLCASSLSFSLWGQDIAETQYFGPGTRLLVL.

This clonotype was recorded a few times. The rearrangement joins TRBV29-1 to TRBJ2-7, with TRBD1 as a possible D gene (6 bases). The CDR3 totals 15 residues. The V gene lost 5 bases and the J gene lost 1 base, with 18 bases spanning the gap. Per germline, CDR1 SQVTM and CDR2 ANQGSEA. The CDR3 DNA reads TGCAGCGTTTACGGCGTCGAGGGGGAGTCCTACGAGCAGTACTTC. It specifies CSVYGVEGESYEQYF.

The chain uses TRBV6-1 and TRBJ2-7, with 7 bases identical to TRBD2. The CDR3 runs to 16 residues. Germline lookup yields CDR1 MNHNS and CDR2 SASEGT. Trimming at V came to 4 bases and at J to 4 bases, leaving 13 bases not matched to a gene. DNA of the CDR3: TGTGCCAGCAGTGGGGGGGGAGCCGTCTTTAGGTACGAGCAGTACTTC. Its translation is CASSGGGAVFRYEQYF.